This record covers a single T cell receptor (beta chain). Its matching antigen is unknown. The data were taken from a study of cytomegalovirus exposure and HLA in healthy donors. As for the study in general: The same platform was used for the 120 validation repertoires and the 600 to 700 first-cohort repertoires, a later analysis reported. Findings of the study overall: Investigators reported fewer than 200 TCR beta chains as tied to cytomegalovirus.

The donors were part of the validation cohort, which consisted of about 130 subjects and was separate from the first cohort of about 720 subjects. V lost 0 bases and J lost 5, with 12 bases in between. Germline CDR1 and CDR2: SGHRS and YFSETQ. CDR3 size: 16 residues. TCRdb's table, derived via immunoSEQ multiplex PCR, lists solely in-frame clones and lacks some. The profile shows about 67,000 clones, approximately 94% of them singletons. This clonotype originated in a woman in her late teens or twenties in good health and CMV-seronegative. V gene TRBV5-1 combines with J gene TRBJ1-6; TRBD1 is a possible D gene (6 bases). The sample was PBMCs. The CDR3 DNA follows: TGCGCCAGCAGCTTGGCGGGACACGAAAATAATTCACCCCTCCACTTT. Encoded protein: CASSLAGHENNSPLHF.